This T cell receptor beta chain appears in the sequencing data of a study of technical replicates of blood from several donors. V lost 1 base, J lost 1 base, and 12 bases lay in between. This CDR3 has 15 residues. Germline assignment: CDR1 SGHNT and CDR2 YYREEE (reference sequence). Only in-frame clones appear in the TCRdb table, and some are missing; sequencing was by immunoSEQ multiplex PCR. In the table there are about 61,000 clones, 70% to 90% of which are singletons. Sequencing was done on a sample of PBMCs. The sequence was collected from a human donor in good health. Some clones in this sample may be carry-over from other donors' samples. The gene calls are TRBV5-4 and TRBJ2-7; the D gene is possibly TRBD2 (5 bases). CDR3 DNA sequence: TGTGCCAGCAGCTTGTACGGGGATTCATCCTACGAGCAGTACTTC. Encoded protein: CASSLYGDSSYEQYF. Full variable domain (outside the CDR3, taken from reference TRBV5-4 and TRBJ2-7): ETGVTQSPTHLIKTRGQQVTLRCSSQSGHNTVSWYQQALGQGPQFIFQYYREEENGRGNFPPRFSGLQFPNYSSELNVNALELDDSALYLCASSLYGDSSYEQYFGPGTRLTVT.